This T cell receptor beta chain was captured in a study of cytomegalovirus exposure and HLA in healthy donors. Findings and caveats of the study: Testing in vitro showed three CMV-associated chains specific for CMV antigens. A reported reduction in N-insertions relative to the roughly 700-donor mean was seen in an Asian-associated ancestry cluster in a later analysis.

Concerning this clone: The antigen is unknown.

PCR was performed using 60 Vbeta and 13 Jbeta primers. The data were produced by immunoSEQ multiplex PCR, yet TCRdb's version contains in-frame clones alone and is incomplete. The data show over 100,000 clones, roughly 85% seen once. Looked up from germline, CDR1 is SQVTM and CDR2 is ANQGSEA. The CDR3 runs 11 residues. V was trimmed by 7 bases and J by 3 bases, leaving 10 bases between them. The receptor comes from a man in his forties in good health and CMV-seronegative. Sequenced material: PBMCs. The chain links TRBV29-1 to TRBJ2-7; unclear D gene. The CDR3, as DNA: TGCAGCGCTACGATAAACTACGAGCAGTACTTC. Residues: CSATINYEQYF.